One and the same sample provided the 25 T cell receptor beta chains below, sequenced in a study of blood T cell repertoires in COVID-19 (dated by TCRdb to about 2020). Receptors were amplified or captured by the immunoSEQ multiplex PCR assay. Entries here come from immuneACCESS through TCRdb and include only in-frame sequences with V and J called. Some clones fail to appear in such tables; in the studies checked, an unresolved V gene covers under half of the shortfall, and the cause of the remainder is unknown. In all, the sample holds 200,000 to 300,000 clones, and around 81% of those were seen once. Roughly 2% of the sample belongs to the ten largest clones. The specimen was peripheral blood. Source of these receptors: a man aged 30-40 years who had recovered from COVID-19.

As DNA, the CDR3 is TGTGCCAGCAGCTTCGGGACAGGGGGACGAGATACGCAGTATTTT. Its translation: CASSFGTGGRDTQYF. The gene calls are TRBV5-6 and TRBJ2-3; 11 positions match TRBD1. The CDR3 totals 15 residues. With 2 bases clipped from V and 5 bases from J, the junction kept 4 bases outside the gene matches. CDR1 and CDR2 (germline): SGHDT, YYEEEE.

The table lists this clone with a few counts. This rearrangement joins TRBV3-1 (or the pseudogene TRBV3-2) to TRBJ2-2; TRBD2 might be the D (6 bases). The CDR3 runs to 16 residues. The V gene lost 1 base and the J gene lost 2 bases, with 11 bases spanning the gap. Germline CDR1 is LGHDT and CDR2 is YNNKEL (reference sequence). CDR3 bases: TGTGCCAGCAGCCAAGCGGGGGACTTTAACACCGGGGAGCTGTTTTTT. Translated, it gives CASSQAGDFNTGELFF.

The rearrangement joins TRBV19 to TRBJ1-4; 8 nucleotides match TRBD1. The CDR3 extends over 17 amino acids. Germline V gives CDR1 LNHDA, CDR2 SQIVND (reference sequence). V shed 6 bases and J 5 bases; nucleotides not matched to a gene: 14. Written as DNA, the CDR3 is TGTGCCAGTAGCCCAAGGTTCGGACAGGGATTAAATGAAAAACTGTTTTTT. It codes for CASSPRFGQGLNEKLFF. Variable domain in full (rest from reference TRBV19 and TRBJ1-4): DGGITQSPKYLFRKEGQNVTLSCEQNLNHDAMYWYRQDPGQGLRLIYYSQIVNDFQKGDIAEGYSVSREKKESFPLTVTSAQKNPTAFYLCASSPRFGQGLNEKLFFGSGTQLSVL.

The CDR3 is CATSALTGAGEKLFF. CDR3 sequence (DNA): TGTGCCACCAGTGCCTTGACAGGGGCCGGCGAAAAACTGTTTTTT. The chain carries TRBV24-1 and TRBJ1-4, with TRBD1 identical over 8 bases. CDR1 is KGHDR and CDR2 is SFDVKD in the germline V gene. The CDR3 has 15 residues. The J segment lost 8 bases and the V segment lost 5 bases, leaving 9 bases of the junction unmatched.

V and J are TRBV7-9 and TRBJ2-7, with TRBD1 matching over 7 bases. The germline V gene encodes CDR1 SEHNR and CDR2 FQNEAQ (reference sequence). This CDR3 has 13 amino acids. V gave up 3 bases and J gave up 8 bases; unmatched junction bases: 7. CDR3 region: CASSLLTGEKQYV. The DNA for the CDR3 is TGTGCCAGCAGCTTGCTAACAGGGGAAAAGCAGTACGTC.

In DNA, the CDR3 is TGCGCCAGCAGCGTGAGGCCCCCGGGGGGCCAATCAACTAATGAAAAACTGTTTTTT. Amino acids: CASSVRPPGGQSTNEKLFF. The chain combines TRBV5-1 with TRBJ1-4, with D maybe TRBD1 (6 bases). The CDR3 covers 19 residues. Germline V lookup: CDR1 SGHRS, CDR2 YFSETQ. The V end lost 4 bases, the J end lost 0 bases, and 22 bases lay between the germline ends.

J is TRBJ2-1 and V is TRBV5-4, with D possibly matching TRBD1 (5 bases). The CDR3 has 15 residues. Germline V CDR1 and CDR2: SGHNT, YYREEE (reference sequence). V lost 4 bases and J lost 0, with 11 bases in between. As DNA, the CDR3 is TGTGCCAGCAGCCGACAGCTAAGCTCCTACAATGAGCAGTTCTTC. This sequence encodes CASSRQLSSYNEQFF.

V gene TRBV7-2 combines with J gene TRBJ2-5; tentatively, D is TRBD2 (7 bases). The germline V gene encodes CDR1 SGHTA and CDR2 FQGNSA. The CDR3 spans 16 residues. V was trimmed by 4 bases and J by 5 bases, leaving 20 bases between them. In nucleotides, the CDR3 is TGTGCCAGCAGCTCCCCTAAGGGGGGGATCGACGAGACCCAGTACTTC. This sequence encodes CASSSPKGGIDETQYF.

The V call is TRBV3-1 (or the pseudogene TRBV3-2), the J call TRBJ2-1; 11 nucleotides agree with TRBD2. This CDR3 has 15 residues. V was pared by 1 base and J by 7 bases, with 3 bases of the junction left unmatched. Germline CDR1 LGHDT, CDR2 YNNKEL (reference sequence). Written as DNA, the CDR3 is TGTGCCAGCAGCCAAGGCGGGACTAGCGGAAATGAGCAGTTCTTC. Encoded protein: CASSQGGTSGNEQFF.

The V and J genes are TRBV6-5 and TRBJ2-7; TRBD2 is a possible D gene (5 bases). Germline values: CDR1 MNHEY, CDR2 SVGAGI. This CDR3 is built from 13 residues. Between the trimmed V and J ends, which lost 6 bases and 3 bases, there was a span of 12 bases. In DNA, the CDR3 is TGTGCCAGCAGGTACCGGGATAACTACGAGCAGTACGTC. This sequence encodes CASRYRDNYEQYV.

The J gene is TRBJ1-2, the V gene TRBV2; a weak D match, TRBD1 (6 bases). Germline CDR1 is SNHLY and CDR2 is FYNNEI. The CDR3 loop spans 13 amino acids. Trimming left V 5 bases short and J 2 bases short, with 9 bases between. CDR3 nucleotides: TGTGCCAGCAGTATGGACAGAAACTATGGCTACACCTTC. Translation gives CASSMDRNYGYTF.

CDR3 DNA sequence: TGTGCCAGCAGCTCAGGGGTCATAGTAAGCTCCTACAATGAGCAGTTCTTC. This sequence encodes CASSSGVIVSSYNEQFF. This chain links TRBV5-4 with TRBJ2-1; perhaps TRBD1 as D (6 bases). Trimming removed 3 bases at V and 0 bases at J, with 16 bases between. Germline loops: CDR1 SGHNT, CDR2 YYREEE (reference sequence). CDR3 length: 17 amino acids.

The CDR3 DNA is TGTGCCAGCAGCCCATCCGGGCCGCTCAGGGGGGAGCAGTTCTTC. It yields the protein CASSPSGPLRGEQFF. The chain couples TRBV11-1 to TRBJ2-1, with TRBD1 identical over 7 bases. Looked up from germline, CDR1 is SGHAT and CDR2 is FQDESV (reference sequence). This CDR3 spans 15 amino acids. The J segment lost 10 bases and the V segment lost 5 bases, leaving 14 bases of the junction unmatched.

The chain has TRBV27 and TRBJ1-2, with D perhaps TRBD1 (6 bases). The CDR3 extends over 15 amino acids. V was clipped by 5 bases and J by 3 bases, with 16 bases between them. The germline V gene encodes CDR1 MNHEY and CDR2 SMNVEV (reference sequence). Here the CDR3 DNA reads TGTGCCAGCAGTCTCGAGGGGGGGGATTACTATGGCTACACCTTC. Amino acids: CASSLEGGDYYGYTF.

This clone appeared once. CDR3 region: CASSWGGETQYF. CDR3 DNA: TGTGCCAGCAGTTGGGGAGGGGAGACCCAGTACTTC. The chain carries TRBV12-3 or TRBV12-4 and TRBJ2-5, with 7 bases lining up with TRBD2. The CDR3 has 12 residues. Germline trimming cut 4 bases from V and 5 bases from J; bases unmatched to any gene: 1.

This clone showed up just once. The rearrangement uses TRBV28 and TRBJ2-3; maybe TRBD2 (6 bases). V was pared by 3 bases and J by 1 base, with 11 bases between. The CDR3 contains 15 residues. Looked up from germline, CDR1 is MDHEN and CDR2 is SYDVKM. The CDR3 sequence is CASSLRGAGTDTQYF. The CDR3 DNA reads TGTGCCAGCAGTTTGCGGGGTGCGGGCACAGATACGCAGTATTTT.

This clone appeared a single time. The chain employs TRBV12-5 and TRBJ1-3; D possibly corresponds to TRBD1 (5 bases). V lost 6 bases and J lost 0, with 12 bases in between. The CDR3 spans 15 residues. Germline V gene lookup returns CDR1 LGHNT and CDR2 FRNRAP. CDR3 protein: CASGKQVLSGNTIYF. The CDR3 nucleotides are TGTGCTAGTGGCAAACAGGTCCTCTCTGGAAACACCATATATTTT.

The chain recombines TRBV29-1 with TRBJ2-7, with D tentatively TRBD2 (5 bases). CDR1 and CDR2 (germline): SQVTM, ANQGSEA. The CDR3 has 13 amino acids. Trimming removed 6 bases from V and 6 bases from J, with 18 bases in between. The CDR3 nucleotides read TGCAGCGTCGGAGGTCCTAGCTCGGGCGAGCAGTACTTC. This translates into CSVGGPSSGEQYF.

This sequence joins TRBV24-1 and TRBJ2-1, with D possibly matching TRBD1 (5 bases). This CDR3 region has 12 residues. Trimming pared 5 bases from V and 4 bases from J, leaving 5 bases between. Germline CDR1 reads KGHDR; CDR2 reads SFDVKD. This chain's CDR3 is CATSGTYNEQFF. The CDR3 nucleotides are TGTGCCACCAGTGGGACATACAATGAGCAGTTCTTC.

V gene TRBV6-5 combines with J gene TRBJ1-3, with D unresolved. Trimming left V 5 bases short and J 0 bases short, with 8 bases between. Looked up from germline, CDR1 is MNHEY and CDR2 is SVGAGI. CDR3 length: 14 residues. This CDR3 is CASSTLSSGNTIYF. Written as DNA, the CDR3 is TGTGCCAGCAGTACTCTGAGCTCTGGAAACACCATATATTTT.

V usage is TRBV14 and J usage is TRBJ2-3, with D uncertain. The CDR3 runs 13 residues. Deletions cut 0 bases from V and 6 bases from J, with 7 bases between. In germline, CDR1 is SGHDN, CDR2 FVKESK. The CDR3 bases are TGTGCCAGCAGCCAAGACGCGAGGGATACGCAGTATTTT. Amino acids: CASSQDARDTQYF.

The chain links TRBV10-1 to TRBJ2-1; 7 bases fit TRBD1. The CDR3 runs 13 residues. Looked up from germline, CDR1 is WNHNN and CDR2 is SYGVQD (reference sequence). The V segment lost 8 bases and the J segment 8 bases; nucleotides outside the gene matches: 9. CDR3 sequence: CASSPGGTDEQFF. The CDR3, as DNA: TGCGCCAGCTCGCCAGGGGGTACGGATGAGCAGTTCTTC.

The chain uses TRBV6-1 and TRBJ1-4; D gene ambiguous. With 2 bases removed from V and 5 bases from J, the gap between germline ends came to 12 bases. Germline V gene sequence: CDR1 MNHNS, CDR2 SASEGT. The CDR3 is made up of 15 amino acids. The DNA for the CDR3 is TGTGCCAGCAGTGAATCGGGAGGGCCGAATGAAAAACTGTTTTTT. This translates into CASSESGGPNEKLFF.

This rearrangement joins TRBV7-7 to TRBJ2-1; D perhaps matches TRBD1 (5 bases). V dropped 5 bases and J dropped 0 bases, with 11 bases sitting between them. CDR3 length equals 15 residues. Germline V gives CDR1 SSHAT, CDR2 FNYEAQ (reference sequence). This chain's CDR3 is CASSPDRSSYNEQFF. CDR3 sequence (DNA): TGTGCCAGCAGCCCCGACAGAAGCTCCTACAATGAGCAGTTCTTC.

The chain combines TRBV4-2 with TRBJ2-5; TRBD1 aligns across 9 bases. CDR1 is LGHNA, CDR2 YNFKEQ, per germline. This CDR3 contains 18 residues. V lost 2 bases to trimming and J lost 3 bases; unmatched junction nucleotides: 13. Written as DNA, the CDR3 is TGTGCCAGCAGCCAATGGGGCTGGAAGCGGGACAGGGAAGAGACCCAGTACTTC. It translates to CASSQWGWKRDREETQYF.